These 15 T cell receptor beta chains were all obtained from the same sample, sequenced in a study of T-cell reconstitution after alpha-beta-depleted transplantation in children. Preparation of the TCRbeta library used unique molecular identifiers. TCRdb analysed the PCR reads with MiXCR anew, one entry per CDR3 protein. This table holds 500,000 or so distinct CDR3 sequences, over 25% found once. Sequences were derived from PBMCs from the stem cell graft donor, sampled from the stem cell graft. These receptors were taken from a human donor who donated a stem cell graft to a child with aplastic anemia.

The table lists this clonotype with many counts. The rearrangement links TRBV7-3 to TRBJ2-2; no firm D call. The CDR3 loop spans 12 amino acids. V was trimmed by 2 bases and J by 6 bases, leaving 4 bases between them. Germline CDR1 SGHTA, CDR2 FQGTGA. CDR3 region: CASSLGAGELFF. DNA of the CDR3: TGTGCCAGCAGCTTAGGGGCCGGGGAGCTGTTTTTT.

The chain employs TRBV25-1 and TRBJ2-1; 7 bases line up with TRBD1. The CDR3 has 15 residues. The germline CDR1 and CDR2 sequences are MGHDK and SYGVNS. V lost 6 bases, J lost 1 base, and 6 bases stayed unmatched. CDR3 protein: CASSRQGNSYNEQFF. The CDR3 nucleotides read TGTGCCAGCAGCAGACAGGGTAATTCCTACAATGAGCAGTTCTTC.

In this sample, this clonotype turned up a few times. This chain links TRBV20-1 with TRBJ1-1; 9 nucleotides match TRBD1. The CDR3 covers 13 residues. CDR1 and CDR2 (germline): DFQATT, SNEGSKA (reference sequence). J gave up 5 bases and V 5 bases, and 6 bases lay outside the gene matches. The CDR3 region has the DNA TGCAGTGCTGCTAACAGGGGGCGTACTGAAGCTTTCTTT. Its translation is CSAANRGRTEAFF.

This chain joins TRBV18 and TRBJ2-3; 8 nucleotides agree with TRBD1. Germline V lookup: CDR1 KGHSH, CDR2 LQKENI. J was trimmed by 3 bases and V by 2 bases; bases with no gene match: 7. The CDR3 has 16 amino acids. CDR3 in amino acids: CASSPDLGQGTDTQYF. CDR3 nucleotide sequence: TGTGCCAGCTCACCAGATTTAGGACAGGGTACAGATACGCAGTATTTT.

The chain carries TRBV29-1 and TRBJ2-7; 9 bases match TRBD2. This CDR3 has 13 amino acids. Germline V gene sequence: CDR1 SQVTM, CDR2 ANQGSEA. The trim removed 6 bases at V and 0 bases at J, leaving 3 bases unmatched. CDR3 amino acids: CSVIAGDSYEQYV. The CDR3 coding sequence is TGCAGCGTGATAGCGGGAGACTCCTACGAGCAGTACGTC.

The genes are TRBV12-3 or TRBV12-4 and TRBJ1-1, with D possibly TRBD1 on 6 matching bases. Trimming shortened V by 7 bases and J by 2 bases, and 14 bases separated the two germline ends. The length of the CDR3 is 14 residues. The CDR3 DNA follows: TGTGCCAGCACCTTGGGGGGGCACAACACTGAAGCTTTCTTT. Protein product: CASTLGGHNTEAFF.

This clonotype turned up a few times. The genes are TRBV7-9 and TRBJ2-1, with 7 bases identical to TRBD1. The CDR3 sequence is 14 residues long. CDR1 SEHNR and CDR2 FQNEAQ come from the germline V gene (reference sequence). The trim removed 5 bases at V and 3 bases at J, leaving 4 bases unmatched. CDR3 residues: CASSHGQDYNEQFF. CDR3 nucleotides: TGTGCCAGCAGCCACGGACAGGACTACAATGAGCAGTTCTTC.

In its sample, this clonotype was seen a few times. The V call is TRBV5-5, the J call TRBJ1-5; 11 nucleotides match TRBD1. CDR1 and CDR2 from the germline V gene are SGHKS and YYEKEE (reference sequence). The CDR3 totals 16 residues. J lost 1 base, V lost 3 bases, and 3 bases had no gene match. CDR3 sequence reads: CASSSGTGGSNQPQHF. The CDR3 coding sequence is TGTGCCAGCAGCTCCGGGACAGGGGGGAGCAATCAGCCCCAGCATTTT.

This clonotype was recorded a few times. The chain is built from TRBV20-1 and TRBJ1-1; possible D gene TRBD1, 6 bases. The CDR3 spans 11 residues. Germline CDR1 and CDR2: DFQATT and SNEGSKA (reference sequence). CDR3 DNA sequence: TGCAGCACAGGGTGGAGCACTGAAGCTTTCTTT. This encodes CSTGWSTEAFF.

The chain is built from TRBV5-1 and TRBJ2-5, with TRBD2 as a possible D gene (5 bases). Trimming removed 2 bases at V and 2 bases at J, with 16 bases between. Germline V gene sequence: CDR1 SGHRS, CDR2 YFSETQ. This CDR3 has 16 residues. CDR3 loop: CASSLGTGVIQETQYF. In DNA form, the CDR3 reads TGCGCCAGCAGCTTAGGTACCGGGGTAATACAAGAGACCCAGTACTTC.

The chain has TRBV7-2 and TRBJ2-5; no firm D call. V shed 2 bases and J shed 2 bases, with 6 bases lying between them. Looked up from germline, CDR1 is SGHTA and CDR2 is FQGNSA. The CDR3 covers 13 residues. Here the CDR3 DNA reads TGTGCCAGCAGCTTAAGCCGGCAAGAGACCCAGTACTTC. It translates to CASSLSRQETQYF.

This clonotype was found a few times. CDR3 coding DNA: TGCAGTGTCCCCCCTCTGACTTACAGGGGGCGGGATGGCTACACCTTC. Amino acids: CSVPPLTYRGRDGYTF. The chain uses TRBV20-1 and TRBJ1-2; 9 bases fit TRBD1. The V segment lost 7 bases and the J segment 6 bases; nucleotides outside the gene matches: 18. The CDR3 covers 16 residues. The germline gives CDR1 DFQATT, CDR2 SNEGSKA (reference sequence).

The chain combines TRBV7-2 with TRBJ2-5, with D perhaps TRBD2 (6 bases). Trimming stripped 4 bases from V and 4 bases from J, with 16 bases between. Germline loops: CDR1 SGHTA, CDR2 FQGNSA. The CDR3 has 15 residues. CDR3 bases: TGTGCCAGCAGCTCCGGGAGCGTAAAGGGAGAGACCCAGTACTTC. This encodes CASSSGSVKGETQYF. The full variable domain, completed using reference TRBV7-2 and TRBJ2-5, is GAGVSQSPSNKVTEKGKDVELRCDPISGHTALYWYRQSLGQGLEFLIYFQGNSAPDKSGLPSDRFSAERTGGSVSTLTIQRTQQEDSAVYLCASSSGSVKGETQYFGPGTRLLVL.

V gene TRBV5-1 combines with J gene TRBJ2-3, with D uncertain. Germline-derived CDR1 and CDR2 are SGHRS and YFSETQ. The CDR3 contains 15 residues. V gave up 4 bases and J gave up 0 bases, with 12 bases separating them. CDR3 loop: CASSGPGKSTDTQYF. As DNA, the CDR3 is TGCGCCAGCAGCGGGCCTGGTAAAAGCACAGATACGCAGTATTTT.

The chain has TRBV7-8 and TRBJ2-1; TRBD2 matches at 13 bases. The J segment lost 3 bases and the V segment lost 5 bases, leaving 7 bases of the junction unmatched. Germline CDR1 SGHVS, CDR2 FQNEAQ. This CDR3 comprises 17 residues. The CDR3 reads CASSARLAGGSYNEQFF. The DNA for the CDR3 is TGTGCCAGCAGCGCCAGACTAGCGGGAGGTAGCTACAATGAGCAGTTCTTC.